This entry concerns a single TCR beta chain. These data originate in a study of blood T cell repertoires in COVID-19. Whole-study context: COVID-19 samples collected from the United States, Italy and Spain covered acute and convalescent phases. Sources were T cells, B-cell-depleted T cells, or PBMCs; the material itself was cDNA or gDNA.

Per the original data handling: It was from reference gene primer amplification that nucleated cell counts were estimated. Some clones are missing from TCRdb's copy, which holds only in-frame ones; the method was immunoSEQ multiplex PCR. V, J and clone size were drawn from that table, and D and trimming were deduced from the DNA. The data show approximately 240,000 clones, roughly 80% seen once. Germline CDR1 is SGHDN and CDR2 is FVKESK. CDR3 length: 18 amino acids. J gave up 3 bases and V 3 bases, and 13 bases lay outside the gene matches. J is TRBJ2-1 and V is TRBV14; 8 bases are a match to TRBD2. Sequencing used peripheral blood. The TCR was taken from a woman aged 60-75 years with active or convalescent COVID-19. CDR3 nucleotides: TGTGCCAGCAGCCACCCGAGGGCCCCGGGACTAGTCTACAATGAGCAGTTCTTC. This sequence encodes CASSHPRAPGLVYNEQFF. Drawing the rest from reference TRBV14 and TRBJ2-1, the complete variable domain is EAGVTQFPSHSVIEKGQTVTLRCDPISGHDNLYWYRRVMGKEIKFLLHFVKESKQDESGMPNNRFLAERTGGTYSTLKVQPAELEDSGVYFCASSHPRAPGLVYNEQFFGPGTRLTVL.